This record concerns one T cell receptor (beta chain) sequence. This clone's antigen is unknown. There are no base qualities to consult, and no much larger clone falls within one base. Separate from the roughly 650-subject first cohort, the validation cohort of roughly 110 subjects was the group to which the donors belonged. The sample comes from a study of cytomegalovirus exposure and HLA in healthy donors (dated by TCRdb to the late 2010s). With respect to the entire study: According to a later analysis, the roughly 120 validation repertoires were produced on the same platform as the 700 or so repertoires of the first cohort. The aim of the study was to test whether cataloging public T cell receptors could identify signatures of past pathogen exposure. Besides the first cohort of 500 to 700 subjects, a separate validation cohort made up of over 95 different subjects was used. The study combined high-throughput TCR immunosequencing, statistical association of individual TCRs with disease status, and machine learning to predict cytomegalovirus infection status.

The germline V gene provides CDR1 SGHTA and CDR2 FQGNSA. Its CDR3 holds 14 amino acids, cysteine through phenylalanine. The kept DNA is CDR3 alone, 42 bases in frame from the first base. V gives up 4 bases and J gives up 1 base, and the segment between their germline ends measures 7 bases. Libraries were built with the immunoSEQ multiplex PCR assay. The study's processing was this. A statistical classification framework was built to diagnose cytomegalovirus status from the catalog of TCR beta chain sequences. Sourced from immuneACCESS, this table was stored by TCRdb with only in-frame sequences that have V and J called. A share of the clones is absent; for the studies checked, an unresolved V gene accounts for under half, and the remainder has no known explanation. V, J and clone size reflect that table, while D and trimming were determined from the DNA. Present in this sample are over 150,000 clones, around nine tenths of which were seen just once. The biggest ten clones account for around 22% of the sample.

The research as a whole found: Cytomegalovirus status was reported to be diagnosed by the classifier with high specificity and sensitivity in both the original and validation cohorts. In the study, some 160 TCR beta chains were listed as associated with cytomegalovirus. The authors suggested that the approach could potentially be extended to other disease states and immunological phenotypes. Across donors, most TCR sequences were observed very rarely, whereas some public TCRs were present in many individuals. All 110 or so repertoires were used to score co-occurrence in the validation cohort in a later analysis, because that analysis had no HLA typing for the cohort. Three of the identified cytomegalovirus-associated TCR beta chains were confirmed in vitro to be specific for cytomegalovirus antigens. In a later analysis, TCRs clustered in the first cohort were found to also tend to co-occur in the roughly 130 validation repertoires, with 94% of cluster scores above 0.

This receptor was taken from a man between 18 and 35 years old in good health and CMV-seropositive. Sequencing was done on a sample of PBMCs. The chain couples TRBV7-2 to TRBJ2-2; TRBD1 is a weak D gene call, 5 bases matching. The nucleotide sequence reads TGTGCCAGCAGCTCCCAGGGGAACACCGGGGAGCTGTTTTTT. This sequence encodes CASSSQGNTGELFF.